These T cell receptor beta chains were read from a single sample in a study of CD8+CD57+ T cells in acquired aplastic anemia. MiXCR, applied by TCRdb to the reads, yields one record per CDR3 protein. The sample lists about 200,000 distinct CDR3 sequences, roughly 60% seen once, with about 60% in the top ten. Sequencing input: sorted CD4+, CD8+, or CD8+CD57+ T cells (not recorded which) from PBMCs. The receptors were gathered from a human donor with aplastic anemia. CDR3s include the opening cysteine and the closing phenylalanine or tryptophan. Each record gives: D gene, clone size, V gene, J gene, CDR3 protein, CDR3 DNA. D genes are given only for firm matches. Only part of the rows carry a size: once, few, many, or a class if the clone is expanded.

>TRBD1|NA|TRBV20-1|TRBJ2-1
CSVKAQGTNEQFF
TGCAGTGTTAAAGCACAGGGGACGAATGAGCAGTTCTTC
>TRBD2|NA|TRBV20-1|TRBJ2-7
CSARLFLAGSTYEQYF
TGCAGTGCTAGACTGTTTCTAGCGGGAAGTACCTACGAGCAGTACTTC
>TRBD1|NA|TRBV15|TRBJ2-2
CATSSSRSGQGHWNTGELFF
TGTGCCACCAGCAGCTCCAGGTCGGGACAGGGACATTGGAACACCGGGGAGCTGTTTTTT
>NA|NA|TRBV19|TRBJ2-1
CASSNPWGSNEQFF
TGTGCCAGTAGTAACCCCTGGGGAAGCAATGAGCAGTTCTTC
>NA|many|TRBV19|TRBJ2-7
CASSQAIAPYEQYF
TGTGCCAGTAGTCAAGCCATTGCACCCTACGAGCAGTACTTC
>NA|NA|TRBV9|TRBJ1-4
CASSVGQGREKLFF
TGTGCCAGCAGCGTAGGGCAGGGTCGTGAAAAACTGTTTTTT
>NA|few|TRBV7-9|TRBJ1-2
CASSLDANGYTF
TGTGCCAGCAGCTTGGACGCGAATGGCTACACCTTC
>NA|NA|TRBV20-1|TRBJ2-7
CSARDSDATLLYEQYF
TGCAGTGCTAGAGATTCGGACGCAACCTTGCTCTACGAGCAGTACTTC
>NA|NA|TRBV2|TRBJ2-5
CASSDSLTTIGPF
TGTGCCAGCAGTGACAGCCTTACTACCATCGGACCCTTC
>NA|NA|TRBV4-1|TRBJ2-1
CASSETASYNEQFF
TGCGCCAGCAGCGAGACAGCGTCTTACAATGAGCAGTTCTTC
>NA|NA|TRBV6-4|TRBJ1-4
CASSDRDRNEKLFF
TGTGCCAGCAGTGACCGAGACAGGAATGAAAAACTGTTTTTT
>NA|once|TRBV29-1|TRBJ1-2
CSVEGGGLGYGYTF
TGCAGCGTTGAAGGGGGCGGGTTGGGTTATGGCTACACCTTC
>NA|NA|TRBV11-2|TRBJ1-1
CASSQARDTEAFF
TGTGCCAGCTCTCAGGCGAGGGACACTGAAGCTTTCTTT
>TRBD1|NA|TRBV7-2|TRBJ2-7
CASSLQTGGSYEQYF
TGTGCCAGCAGCCTTCAGACAGGGGGTTCCTACGAGCAGTACTTC
>NA|few|TRBV10-3|TRBJ1-4
CAISDKRNEKLFF
TGTGCCATCAGTGATAAGAGGAATGAAAAACTGTTTTTT
>NA|many|TRBV7-6|TRBJ2-1
CASSLAGVIMNEQFF
TGTGCCAGCAGCTTAGCGGGGGTAATAATGAATGAGCAGTTCTTC
>NA|NA|TRBV20-1|TRBJ1-5
CSARLGSNQPQHF
TGCAGTGCTAGACTGGGTAGCAATCAGCCCCAGCATTTT
>NA|NA|TRBV20-1|TRBJ1-2
CSAEQGSYGYTF
TGCAGTGCGGAACAGGGCTCCTATGGCTACACCTTC
>NA|NA|TRBV20-1|TRBJ2-7
CSASQQYEQYF
TGCAGTGCTAGCCAACAGTACGAGCAGTACTTC
>TRBD1|NA|TRBV5-5|TRBJ2-5
CASSQLLTGRYETQYF
TGTGCCAGCAGCCAACTACTGACAGGGCGGTATGAGACCCAGTACTTC
>NA|NA|TRBV7-9|TRBJ2-3
CASSLYRDPGTDTQYF
TGTGCCAGCTCACTTTACCGGGACCCTGGGACAGATACGCAGTATTTT
>NA|NA|TRBV5-1|TRBJ2-7
CASSFRAVVDEQYF
TGCGCCAGCAGCTTTCGGGCGGTTGTAGATGAGCAGTACTTC
>NA|NA|TRBV11-2|TRBJ1-1
CASSPLPTDVNTEAFF
TGTGCCAGCAGCCCACTCCCGACCGATGTGAACACTGAAGCTTTCTTT
>NA|NA|TRBV20-1|TRBJ2-2
CSARVGGNTGELFF
TGCAGTGCTAGAGTCGGGGGGAACACCGGGGAGCTGTTTTTT
>NA|NA|TRBV4-1|TRBJ2-1
CASSQDPRGIWDEQFF
TGCGCCAGCAGCCAAGATCCTCGTGGGATATGGGATGAGCAGTTCTTC
>NA|NA|TRBV20-1|TRBJ2-5
CSARQGETQYF
TGCAGTGCTAGGCAGGGCGAGACCCAGTACTTC
>TRBD1|NA|TRBV7-9|TRBJ2-7
CASSSGQVSVSEQYF
TGTGCCAGCAGCTCAGGACAGGTATCGGTCTCCGAGCAGTACTTC
>NA|few|TRBV14|TRBJ1-4
CASSQVRQKGKKLFF
TGTGCCAGCAGCCAAGTTCGACAGAAAGGAAAAAAACTGTTTTTT
>NA|NA|TRBV24-1|TRBJ2-3
CATGGRFTDTQYF
TGTGCCACCGGGGGGCGGTTCACAGATACGCAGTATTTT
>NA|NA|TRBV7-3|TRBJ2-2
CASRSGQELFF
TGTGCCAGCAGGTCGGGACAGGAGCTGTTTTTT
>TRBD2|NA|TRBV10-1|TRBJ2-3
CASRPGLAGAPDTQYF
TGCGCCAGCAGACCGGGACTAGCGGGAGCGCCAGATACGCAGTATTTT
>TRBD1|many|TRBV15|TRBJ2-1
CATSSSRSGQGYNEQFF
TGTGCCACCAGCAGCTCCAGGTCGGGACAGGGATACAATGAGCAGTTCTTC
>NA|few|TRBV7-8|TRBJ1-1
CASSLLRGGGTEAFF
TGTGCCAGCAGCTTATTAAGGGGTGGTGGGACTGAAGCTTTCTTT
>TRBD1|NA|TRBV7-2|TRBJ2-1
CASSLALIGTGSHNEQFF
TGTGCCAGCAGCTTAGCTCTTATCGGGACAGGTTCCCACAATGAGCAGTTCTTC
>TRBD1|NA|TRBV7-6|TRBJ1-3
CASSLAVQGTSGNTIYF
TGTGCCAGCAGCTTAGCGGTACAGGGGACCTCTGGAAACACCATATATTTT
>NA|NA|TRBV20-1|TRBJ2-7
CSARESGSPTVYF
TGCAGTGCTAGAGAATCGGGGTCCCCTACTGTCTACTTC
>TRBD2|NA|TRBV20-1|TRBJ2-3
CSARGRTRPSSDTQYF
TGCAGTGCTAGAGGTCGGACTAGGCCATCGTCAGATACGCAGTATTTT
>TRBD1|NA|TRBV19|TRBJ1-2
CASSIFRTGGAALDGYTF
TGTGCCAGTAGTATATTCCGGACAGGGGGCGCAGCTCTCGATGGCTACACCTTC
>NA|NA|TRBV20-1|TRBJ1-3
CSARGRANTIYF
TGCAGTGCTAGGGGCAGAGCAAACACCATATATTTT
>TRBD1|NA|TRBV24-1|TRBJ2-5
CATSDPTGQGVETQYF
TGTGCCACCAGTGATCCTACGGGACAGGGGGTGGAGACCCAGTACTTC
>NA|NA|TRBV6-5|TRBJ1-1
CASSYGQGGMNTEAFF
TGTGCCAGCAGTTACGGGCAAGGGGGGATGAACACTGAAGCTTTCTTT
>NA|NA|TRBV6-5|TRBJ2-7
CASSRPPDEQYF
TGTGCCAGCAGCCGCCCTCCCGACGAGCAGTACTTC
>NA|NA|TRBV20-1|TRBJ1-2
CSARSRGDGYTF
TGCAGTGCTAGGAGTCGGGGCGATGGCTACACCTTC
>TRBD1|NA|TRBV24-1|TRBJ2-7
CATSGPGGKQYF
TGTGCCACCAGTGGTCCAGGGGGAAAGCAGTACTTC
>TRBD1|few|TRBV7-2|TRBJ2-1
CASSLSGTGSNEQFF
TGTGCCAGCAGCTTGAGTGGGACAGGGTCCAATGAGCAGTTCTTC